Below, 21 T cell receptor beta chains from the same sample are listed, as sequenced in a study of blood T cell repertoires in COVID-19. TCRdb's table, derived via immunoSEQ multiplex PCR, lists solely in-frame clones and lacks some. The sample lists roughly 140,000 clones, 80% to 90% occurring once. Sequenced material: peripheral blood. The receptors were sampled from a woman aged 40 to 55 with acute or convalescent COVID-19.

The CDR3 reads CASSPQGFTEAFF. CDR3 DNA: TGTGCCAGCTCACCCCAGGGGTTTACTGAAGCTTTCTTT. The chain recombines TRBV18 with TRBJ1-1, with D maybe TRBD1 (6 bases). The CDR3 is 13 residues long. V lost 3 bases and J lost 5, with 10 bases in between. Germline loops: CDR1 KGHSH, CDR2 LQKENI.

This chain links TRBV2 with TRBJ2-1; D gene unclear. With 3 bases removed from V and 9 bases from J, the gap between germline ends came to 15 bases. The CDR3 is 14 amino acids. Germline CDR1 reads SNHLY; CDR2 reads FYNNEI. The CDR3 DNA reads TGTGCCAGCAGTGAGTTAGCTAGTTTCACTGAGCAGTTCTTC. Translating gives CASSELASFTEQFF.

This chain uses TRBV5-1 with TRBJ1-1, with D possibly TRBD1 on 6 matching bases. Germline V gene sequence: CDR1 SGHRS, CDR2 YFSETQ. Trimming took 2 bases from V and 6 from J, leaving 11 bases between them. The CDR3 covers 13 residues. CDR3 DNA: TGCGCCAGCAGCTTCGGACAGCTGTCTGAAGCTTTCTTT. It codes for CASSFGQLSEAFF. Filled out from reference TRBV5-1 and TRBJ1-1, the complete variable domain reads KAGVTQTPRYLIKTRGQQVTLSCSPISGHRSVSWYQQTPGQGLQFLFEYFSETQRNKGNFPGRFSGRQFSNSRSEMNVSTLELGDSALYLCASSFGQLSEAFFGQGTRLTVV.

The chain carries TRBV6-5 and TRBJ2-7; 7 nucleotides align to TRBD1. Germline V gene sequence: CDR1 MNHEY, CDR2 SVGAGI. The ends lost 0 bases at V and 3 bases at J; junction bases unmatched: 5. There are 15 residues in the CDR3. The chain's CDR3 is CASSYSMRGLYEQYF. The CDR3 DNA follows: TGTGCCAGCAGTTACTCGATGAGGGGGCTCTACGAGCAGTACTTC.

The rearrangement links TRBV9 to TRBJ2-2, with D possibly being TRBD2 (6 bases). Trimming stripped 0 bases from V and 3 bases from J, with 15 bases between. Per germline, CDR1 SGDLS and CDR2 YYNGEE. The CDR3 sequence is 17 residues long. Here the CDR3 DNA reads TGTGCCAGCAGCGTAGCTGCGTCGGGACTTTACACCGGGGAGCTGTTTTTT. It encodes CASSVAASGLYTGELFF.

The DNA of the CDR3 is TGTGCCAGCAGTCCTCTCCGGGACAGGCCGGCCCAGTACTTC. This gives the protein CASSPLRDRPAQYF. This rearrangement joins TRBV28 to TRBJ2-5; TRBD1 agrees at 8 bases. The CDR3 length is 14 residues. The V and J ends lost 5 bases and 9 bases, in that order; junction bases with no gene match: 11. Germline CDR1 MDHEN, CDR2 SYDVKM. Drawing the rest from reference TRBV28 and TRBJ2-5, the complete variable domain is DVKVTQSSRYLVKRTGEKVFLECVQDMDHENMFWYRQDPGLGLRLIYFSYDVKMKEKGDIPEGYSVSREKKERFSLILESASTNQTSMYLCASSPLRDRPAQYFGPGTRLLVL.

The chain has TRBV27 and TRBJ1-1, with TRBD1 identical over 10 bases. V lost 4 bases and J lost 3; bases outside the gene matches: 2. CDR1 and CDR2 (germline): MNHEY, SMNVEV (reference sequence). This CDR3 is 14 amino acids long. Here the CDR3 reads CASSSTGGYTEAFF. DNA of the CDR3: TGTGCCAGCAGTTCGACAGGGGGCTACACTGAAGCTTTCTTT.

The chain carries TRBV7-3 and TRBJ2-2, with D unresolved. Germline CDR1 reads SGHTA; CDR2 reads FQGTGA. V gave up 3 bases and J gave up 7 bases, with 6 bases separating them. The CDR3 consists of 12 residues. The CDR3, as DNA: TGTGCCAGCAGCTTTCCAGACGGGGAGCTGTTTTTT. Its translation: CASSFPDGELFF.

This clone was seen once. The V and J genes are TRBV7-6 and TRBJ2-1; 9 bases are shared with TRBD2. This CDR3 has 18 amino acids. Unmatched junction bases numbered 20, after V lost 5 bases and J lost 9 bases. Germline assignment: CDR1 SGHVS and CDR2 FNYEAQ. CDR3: CASSPVPSGGGAEIEQFF. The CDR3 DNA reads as TGTGCCAGCAGCCCAGTCCCCTCGGGCGGGGGGGCCGAGATTGAGCAGTTCTTC.

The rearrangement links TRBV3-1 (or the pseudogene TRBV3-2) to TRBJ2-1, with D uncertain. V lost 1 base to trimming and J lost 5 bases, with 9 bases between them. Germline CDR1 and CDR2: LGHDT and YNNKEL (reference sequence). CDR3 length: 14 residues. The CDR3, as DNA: TGTGCCAGCAGCCAAGCCCTTATAGACAATGAGCAGTTCTTC. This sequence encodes CASSQALIDNEQFF.

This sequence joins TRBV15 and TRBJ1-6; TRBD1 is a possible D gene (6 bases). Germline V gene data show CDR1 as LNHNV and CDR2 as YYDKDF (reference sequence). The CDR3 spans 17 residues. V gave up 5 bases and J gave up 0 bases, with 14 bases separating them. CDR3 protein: CATSRTGKSSYNSPLHF. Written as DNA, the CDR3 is TGTGCCACCAGCCGAACAGGGAAAAGCTCCTATAATTCACCCCTCCACTTT.

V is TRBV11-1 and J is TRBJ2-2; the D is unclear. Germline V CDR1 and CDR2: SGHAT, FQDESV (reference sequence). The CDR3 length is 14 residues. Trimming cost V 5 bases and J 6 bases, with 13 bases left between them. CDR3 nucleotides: TGTGCCAGCAGCCTCATGGTGGGCCCCGGGGAGCTGTTTTTT. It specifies CASSLMVGPGELFF.

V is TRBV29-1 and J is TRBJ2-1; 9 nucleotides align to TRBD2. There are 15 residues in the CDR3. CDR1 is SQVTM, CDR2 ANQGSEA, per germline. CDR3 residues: CSGAVAGVDYNEQFF. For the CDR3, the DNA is TGCAGTGGGGCGGTAGCGGGAGTTGACTACAATGAGCAGTTCTTC.

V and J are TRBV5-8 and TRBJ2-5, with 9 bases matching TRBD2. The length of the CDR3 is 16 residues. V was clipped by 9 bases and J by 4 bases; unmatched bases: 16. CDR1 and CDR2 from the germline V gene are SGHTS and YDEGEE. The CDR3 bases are TGTGCCACCCAACCCCCGACTAGCGGAGGTAGAGAGACCCAGTACTTC. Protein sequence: CATQPPTSGGRETQYF.

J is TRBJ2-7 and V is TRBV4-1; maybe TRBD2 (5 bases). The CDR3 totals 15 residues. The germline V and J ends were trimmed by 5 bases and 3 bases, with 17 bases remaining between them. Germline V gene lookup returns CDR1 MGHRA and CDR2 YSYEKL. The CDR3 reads CASSRAAEAGYEQYF. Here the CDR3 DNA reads TGCGCCAGCAGCAGAGCGGCAGAGGCAGGCTACGAGCAGTACTTC.

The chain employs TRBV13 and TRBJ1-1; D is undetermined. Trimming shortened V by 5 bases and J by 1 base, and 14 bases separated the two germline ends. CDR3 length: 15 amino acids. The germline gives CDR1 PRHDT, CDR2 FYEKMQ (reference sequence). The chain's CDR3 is CASSPDGSGNTEAFF. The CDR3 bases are TGTGCCAGCAGCCCCGACGGTTCGGGGAACACTGAAGCTTTCTTT.

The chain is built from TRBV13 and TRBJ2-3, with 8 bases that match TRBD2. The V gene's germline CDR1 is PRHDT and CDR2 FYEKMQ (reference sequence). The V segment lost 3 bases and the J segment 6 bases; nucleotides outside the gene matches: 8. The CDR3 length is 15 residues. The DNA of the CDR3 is TGTGCCAGCAGCTTGGACGGGGGGGGCTCGGATACGCAGTATTTT. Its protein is CASSLDGGGSDTQYF.

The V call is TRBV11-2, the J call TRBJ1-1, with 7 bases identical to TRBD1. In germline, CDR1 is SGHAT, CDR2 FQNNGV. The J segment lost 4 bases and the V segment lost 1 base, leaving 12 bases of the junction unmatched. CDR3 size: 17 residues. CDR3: CASSLGGGQVGGTEAFF. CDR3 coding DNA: TGTGCCAGCAGCTTAGGGGGAGGACAGGTTGGTGGCACTGAAGCTTTCTTT. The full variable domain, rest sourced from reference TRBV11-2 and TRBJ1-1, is EAGVAQSPRYKIIEKRQSVAFWCNPISGHATLYWYQQILGQGPKLLIQFQNNGVVDDSQLPKDRFSAERLKGVDSTLKIQPAKLEDSAVYLCASSLGGGQVGGTEAFFGQGTRLTVV.

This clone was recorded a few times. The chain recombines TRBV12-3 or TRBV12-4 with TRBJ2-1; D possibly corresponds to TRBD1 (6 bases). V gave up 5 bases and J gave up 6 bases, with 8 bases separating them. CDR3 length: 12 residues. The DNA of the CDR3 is TGTGCCAGCAGTCTGGACAGCAATGAGCAGTTCTTC. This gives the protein CASSLDSNEQFF.

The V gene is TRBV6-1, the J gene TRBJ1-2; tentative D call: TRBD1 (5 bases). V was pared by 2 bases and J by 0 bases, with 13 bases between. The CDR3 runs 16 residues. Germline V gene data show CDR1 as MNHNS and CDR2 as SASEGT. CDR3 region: CASSEQGKTANYGYTF. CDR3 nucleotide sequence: TGTGCCAGCAGTGAACAGGGAAAAACTGCTAACTATGGCTACACCTTC.

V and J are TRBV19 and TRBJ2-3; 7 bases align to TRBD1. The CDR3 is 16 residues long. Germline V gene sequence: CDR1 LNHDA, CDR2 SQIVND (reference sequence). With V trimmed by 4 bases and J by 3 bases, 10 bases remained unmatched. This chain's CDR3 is CASSTRQGLRTDTQYF. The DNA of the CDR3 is TGTGCCAGTAGTACCAGACAGGGCCTGAGAACAGATACGCAGTATTTT. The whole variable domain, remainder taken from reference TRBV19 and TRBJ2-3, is DGGITQSPKYLFRKEGQNVTLSCEQNLNHDAMYWYRQDPGQGLRLIYYSQIVNDFQKGDIAEGYSVSREKKESFPLTVTSAQKNPTAFYLCASSTRQGLRTDTQYFGPGTRLTVL.